What follows are 10 T cell receptor beta chains derived from one specimen sequenced in a study of regulatory T cells in long-lasting Graves disease. Through Arm-PCR of CDR3 regions and iRepertoire HTBI primers, TCR beta libraries were built. MiXCR was run by TCRdb on the multiplex PCR reads, yielding one entry per CDR3 protein. This sample yields about 660,000 distinct CDR3 sequences, of which 25% to 30% are seen a single time; around 42% belongs to the top ten. Indicated time point: persistent/refractory GD, antithyroid drugs over 5 years with positive TRAb. Extracted RNA from PBMCs served as the source of the TCR library. The material was peripheral blood mononuclear cells (PBMCs), obtained when the disease was refractory, from a patient treated with antithyroid drugs. These receptors were collected from a female donor with Graves disease.

This clonotype was recorded a few times. The chain has TRBV12-3 or TRBV12-4 and TRBJ1-1; D is unresolved. The CDR3 is made up of 13 amino acids. Trimming removed 7 bases at V and 6 bases at J, with 15 bases between. The CDR3 loop is CASTSRTNAEAFF. The DNA of the CDR3 is TGTGCCAGCACCTCTCGGACTAACGCTGAAGCTTTCTTT.

The gene calls are TRBV6-1 and TRBJ1-5; 9 bases agree with TRBD1. Germline lookup yields CDR1 MNHNS and CDR2 SASEGT. This CDR3 comprises 16 residues. V was pared by 7 bases and J by 6 bases, with 13 bases of the junction left unmatched. The CDR3 DNA is TGTGCCAGCAAGGTCCGGGGACAGGGATCTGGTCAGCCCCAGCATTTT. Its translation: CASKVRGQGSGQPQHF.

This clonotype was observed a few times. The chain links TRBV4-2 to TRBJ1-1; D remains ambiguous. The CDR3 totals 16 residues. Trimming stripped 6 bases from V and 0 bases from J, with 17 bases between. The germline gives CDR1 LGHNA, CDR2 YNFKEQ. The CDR3 DNA reads TGTGCCAGCAGAATTCAGGCTGACCGAATGAACACTGAAGCTTTCTTT. As protein: CASRIQADRMNTEAFF.

V is TRBV5-1 and J is TRBJ2-7, with 13 bases matching TRBD2. CDR3 length: 15 residues. J gave up 6 bases and V 4 bases, and 7 bases lay outside the gene matches. The germline V gene has CDR1 SGHRS and CDR2 YFSETQ. The CDR3 region is CASSTTSGRASEQYF. DNA for the CDR3: TGCGCCAGCAGCACCACTAGCGGGAGGGCCTCCGAGCAGTACTTC.

This clonotype was counted between two and nine times. DNA for the CDR3: TGTGCCAGCAGTGGCGGGATATACCAAGAGACCCAGTACTTC. Protein sequence: CASSGGIYQETQYF. The chain recombines TRBV2 with TRBJ2-5; TRBD2 is a possible D gene (6 bases). V was shortened by 4 bases and J by 0 bases, with 9 bases between the two germline ends. The CDR3 is 14 residues long. From germline, CDR1 is SNHLY and CDR2 FYNNEI.

This clonotype was seen only a few times. The J gene is TRBJ2-5, the V gene TRBV24-1; D perhaps matches TRBD2 (6 bases). The CDR3 is 15 residues long. The germline gives CDR1 KGHDR, CDR2 SFDVKD. V was trimmed by 3 bases and J by 4 bases, leaving 14 bases between them. The CDR3 DNA reads TGTGCCACCAGTGATGGGGGACTGGGGCGAGAGACCCAGTACTTC. Its protein is CATSDGGLGRETQYF.

This clonotype came up a few times. The chain has TRBV11-2 and TRBJ2-7; 9 bases map to TRBD2. The CDR3 is made up of 16 amino acids. Trimming removed 2 bases from V and 0 bases from J; junction bases left unmatched: 5. Germline V gene sequence: CDR1 SGHAT, CDR2 FQNNGV. CDR3 DNA: TGTGCCAGCAGCTTATCTAGCGGGGCCCCCTCCTACGAGCAGTACTTC. Its translation: CASSLSSGAPSYEQYF.

This clonotype was detected ten times or more. This chain links TRBV29-1 with TRBJ1-5, with TRBD1 as a possible D gene (6 bases). Germline-derived CDR1 and CDR2 are SQVTM and ANQGSEA. The CDR3 covers 14 residues. Trimming took off 6 bases at V and 4 bases at J, with 16 bases between the two ends. The CDR3 spells CSVGTGIANQPQHF. CDR3 DNA: TGCAGCGTAGGTACAGGGATTGCAAATCAGCCCCAGCATTTT.

The rearrangement joins TRBV19 to TRBJ1-1; possibly TRBD1 for D (6 bases). Trimming took 2 bases from V and 5 from J, leaving 12 bases between them. Per germline, CDR1 LNHDA and CDR2 SQIVND (reference sequence). The CDR3 is made up of 14 amino acids. CDR3 region: CASSILTGWTEAFF. The DNA for the CDR3 is TGTGCCAGTAGTATACTGACAGGTTGGACTGAAGCTTTCTTT.

The rearrangement links TRBV5-1 to TRBJ1-2; 8 nucleotides match TRBD1. The germline CDR1 and CDR2 sequences are SGHRS and YFSETQ. The CDR3 spans 16 residues. V dropped 0 bases and J dropped 0; count of bases not matched to a gene: 4. As DNA, the CDR3 is TGCGCCAGCAGCTTGGGGGACAGGACTGCTAACTATGGCTACACCTTC. It encodes CASSLGDRTANYGYTF.